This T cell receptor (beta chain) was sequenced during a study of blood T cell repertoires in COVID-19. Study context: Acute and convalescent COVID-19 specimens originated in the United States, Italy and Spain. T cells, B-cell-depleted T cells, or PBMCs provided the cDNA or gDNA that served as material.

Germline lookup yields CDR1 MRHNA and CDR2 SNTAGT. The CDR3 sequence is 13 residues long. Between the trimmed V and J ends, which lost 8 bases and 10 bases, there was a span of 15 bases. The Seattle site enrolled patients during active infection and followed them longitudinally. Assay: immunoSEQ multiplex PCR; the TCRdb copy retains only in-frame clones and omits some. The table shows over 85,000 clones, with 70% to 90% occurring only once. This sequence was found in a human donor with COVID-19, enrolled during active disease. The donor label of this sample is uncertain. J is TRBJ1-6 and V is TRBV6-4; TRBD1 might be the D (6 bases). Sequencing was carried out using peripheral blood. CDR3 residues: CASSRTDQSPLHF. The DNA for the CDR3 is TGTGCCAGCTCGAGGACAGATCAGTCACCCCTCCACTTT.